These T cell receptor beta chains were read from a single sample in a study of breast tumors, draining lymph nodes, adjacent tissues. TCRdb reprocessed the multiplex PCR reads with MiXCR, giving one entry per CDR3 protein. Of 65,000 to 80,000 distinct CDR3 sequences in the sample, approximately 20% are singletons; the top ten hold around 2.4%. Material for sequencing was axillary lymph node tissue. These receptors were taken from a female donor with breast cancer. Some clones in this sample may be carry-over from other donors' samples. Each CDR3 is given with its conserved first and last residue. A D gene is named only where the DNA matches it firmly. Not every row has a clone size; where given, it reads once, few, many or a size class.

v_call	j_call	d_call	clone_size	cdr3_aa	cdr3_nt
TRBV7-2	TRBJ2-7	NA	many	CASSLRGRGGSEQYF	TGTGCCAGCAGCTTACGCGGGAGAGGGGGAAGCGAGCAGTACTTC
TRBV10-3	TRBJ1-4	NA	once	CAISLARAEKLFF	TGTGCCATCAGCCTGGCAAGAGCTGAAAAACTGTTTTTT
TRBV11-2	TRBJ2-3	NA	many	CASRWARQEERRRTDTQYF	TGTGCCAGCAGATGGGCCCGCCAGGAAGAGCGTCGACGCACAGATACGCAGTATTTT
TRBV29-1	TRBJ2-1	TRBD1	many	CSVEGTGSYNEQFF	TGCAGCGTTGAAGGGACAGGTTCCTACAATGAGCAGTTCTTC
TRBV4-2	TRBJ2-2	TRBD2	few	CASSQAGTSGNARELFF	TGTGCCAGCAGCCAAGCCGGGACTAGCGGGAACGCCAGGGAGCTGTTTTTT
TRBV7-8	TRBJ2-5	TRBD1	many	CASSLANRGGGETQYF	TGTGCCAGCAGCTTAGCTAACAGGGGTGGGGGAGAGACCCAGTACTTC
TRBV19	TRBJ2-6	NA	many	CASSIRVSGANVLTF	TGTGCCAGTAGTATACGGGTTTCTGGGGCCAACGTCCTGACTTTC
TRBV5-1	TRBJ2-1	NA	many	CASSLEFGAAYNEQFF	TGCGCCAGCAGCTTGGAGTTCGGAGCGGCTTACAATGAGCAGTTCTTC
TRBV9	TRBJ2-7	NA	many	CASSVAGSVNEQYF	TGTGCCAGCAGCGTAGCCGGGAGCGTCAACGAGCAGTACTTC
TRBV6-2/TRBV6-3	TRBJ2-3	NA	many	CASSYAAWDTQYF	TGTGCCAGCAGTTACGCGGCCTGGGATACGCAGTATTTT
TRBV2	TRBJ2-1	NA	many	CASSERAAVHEQFF	TGTGCCAGCAGTGAAAGGGCCGCCGTCCATGAGCAGTTCTTC
TRBV7-3	TRBJ2-7	NA	many	CASSPDRDNEQYF	TGTGCCAGCAGCCCGGATAGGGACAACGAGCAGTACTTC
TRBV10-1	TRBJ2-3	TRBD1	many	CASRYRGPDTQYF	TGCGCCAGCAGATACAGGGGGCCGGATACGCAGTATTTT
TRBV19	TRBJ1-5	NA	NA	CASSIEGSGNQPQHF	TGTGCCAGTAGTATAGAGGGAAGTGGCAATCAGCCCCAGCATTTT
TRBV7-9	TRBJ2-5	TRBD2	many	CAITGGGLAGQETQYF	TGTGCCATAACCGGTGGGGGACTAGCGGGCCAAGAGACCCAGTACTTC
TRBV29-1	TRBJ2-2	NA	many	CSVGNGNTGELFF	TGCAGCGTTGGGAACGGGAACACCGGGGAGCTGTTTTTT
TRBV12-3/TRBV12-4	TRBJ2-1	NA	many	CASSLGVGGSYNEQFF	TGTGCCAGCAGTTTGGGAGTTGGAGGCTCTTACAATGAGCAGTTCTTC
TRBV12-5	TRBJ2-1	NA	many	CASGFLENEQFF	TGTGCTAGTGGTTTCTTGGAGAATGAGCAGTTCTTC
TRBV10-3	TRBJ2-7	TRBD2	many	CAISGGGVRSYEQYF	TGTGCCATCAGTGGGGGGGGGGTCAGATCTTACGAGCAGTACTTC
TRBV12-3/TRBV12-4	TRBJ2-1	NA	many	CASSLAVARGNEQFF	TGTGCCAGCAGTTTAGCAGTGGCCCGGGGCAATGAGCAGTTCTTC